These 2 T cell receptor beta chains originate from one sample sequenced in a study of blood T cells in healthy people across ages. It was with a sample-barcoded 5' primer and a J-beta primer mix that a second PCR of about 6 to 12 cycles was run. TCRdb re-called the 5' RACE reads through MiXCR, storing one row per CDR3 protein. The sample contains 550,000 to 750,000 distinct CDR3 sequences, around 21% of which appear only once. The sample was blood. These TCRs come from a man aged 65 to 85 in good health.

The gene calls are TRBV2 and TRBJ2-5; 7 bases match TRBD2. J lost 4 bases, V lost 3 bases, and 5 bases had no gene match. CDR3 length equals 14 residues. Germline assignment: CDR1 SNHLY and CDR2 FYNNEI. CDR3 in DNA: TGTGCCAGCAGTGACCGGACTAGACGAGAGACCCAGTACTTC. Translation gives CASSDRTRRETQYF.

This chain uses TRBV20-1 with TRBJ2-3; 13 bases align to TRBD2. CDR3 length: 14 residues. In germline, CDR1 is DFQATT, CDR2 SNEGSKA (reference sequence). The CDR3 loop reads CGKLAGGSTDTQYF. Here the CDR3 DNA reads TGCGGGAAACTAGCGGGAGGGAGCACAGATACGCAGTATTTT.